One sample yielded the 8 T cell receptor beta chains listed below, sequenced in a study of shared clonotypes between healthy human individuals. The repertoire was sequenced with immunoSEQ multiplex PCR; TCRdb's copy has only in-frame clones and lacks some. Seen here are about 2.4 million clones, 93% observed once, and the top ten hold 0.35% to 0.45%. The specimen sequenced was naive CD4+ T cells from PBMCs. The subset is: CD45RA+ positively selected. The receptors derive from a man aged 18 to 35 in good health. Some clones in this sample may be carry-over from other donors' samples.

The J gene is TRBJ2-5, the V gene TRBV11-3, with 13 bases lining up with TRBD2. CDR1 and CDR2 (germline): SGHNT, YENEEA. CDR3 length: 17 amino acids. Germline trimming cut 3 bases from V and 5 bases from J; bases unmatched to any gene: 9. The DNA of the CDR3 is TGTGCCAGCAGCTTTAGGACTAGCGGGAGTACTAGGGAGACCCAGTACTTC. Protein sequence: CASSFRTSGSTRETQYF. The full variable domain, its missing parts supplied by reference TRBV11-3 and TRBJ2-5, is EAGVVQSPRYKIIEKKQPVAFWCNPISGHNTLYWYLQNLGQGPELLIRYENEEAVDDSQLPKDRFSAERLKGVDSTLKIQPAELGDSAVYLCASSFRTSGSTRETQYFGPGTRLLVL.

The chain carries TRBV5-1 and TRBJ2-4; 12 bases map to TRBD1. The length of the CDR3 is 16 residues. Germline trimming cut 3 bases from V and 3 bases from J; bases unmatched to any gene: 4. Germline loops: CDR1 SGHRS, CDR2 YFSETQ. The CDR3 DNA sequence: TGCGCCAGCAGCTCCGGGACAGGGGGCATCAAAAACATTCAGTACTTC. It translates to CASSSGTGGIKNIQYF.

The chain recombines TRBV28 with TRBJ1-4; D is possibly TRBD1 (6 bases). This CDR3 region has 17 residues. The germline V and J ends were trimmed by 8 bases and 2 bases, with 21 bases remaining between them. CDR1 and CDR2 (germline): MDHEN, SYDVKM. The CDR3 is CASHSIIRTATNEKLFF. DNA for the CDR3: TGTGCCAGCCATAGCATCATCCGGACAGCTACTAATGAAAAACTGTTTTTT.

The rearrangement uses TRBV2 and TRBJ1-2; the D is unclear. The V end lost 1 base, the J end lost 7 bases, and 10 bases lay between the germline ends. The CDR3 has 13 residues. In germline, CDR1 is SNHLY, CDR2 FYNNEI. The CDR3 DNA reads TGTGCCAGCAGTGAAGTCCGGGAGGGTGGCTACACCTTC. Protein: CASSEVREGGYTF.

CDR3 nucleotide sequence: TGCAGTCCCGCGCCCCTAGCGACCCAGTACTTC. Protein product: CSPAPLATQYF. The chain combines TRBV20-1 with TRBJ2-5; possible D gene TRBD2, 5 bases. The CDR3 extends over 11 amino acids. Germline CDR1 DFQATT, CDR2 SNEGSKA (reference sequence). Trimming removed 8 bases from V and 7 bases from J, with 14 bases in between.

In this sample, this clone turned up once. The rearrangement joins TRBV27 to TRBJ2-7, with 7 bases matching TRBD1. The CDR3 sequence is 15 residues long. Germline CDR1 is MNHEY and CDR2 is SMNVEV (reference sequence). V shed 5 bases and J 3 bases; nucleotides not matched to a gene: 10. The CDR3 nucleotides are TGTGCCAGCAGTACCGACAGGGTAGTAATCTACGAGCAGTACTTC. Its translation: CASSTDRVVIYEQYF.

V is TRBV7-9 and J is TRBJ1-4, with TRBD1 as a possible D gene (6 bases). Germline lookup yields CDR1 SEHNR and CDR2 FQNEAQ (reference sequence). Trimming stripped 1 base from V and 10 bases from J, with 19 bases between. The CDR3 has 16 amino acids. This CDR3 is CASSLGGGHPRRKLFF. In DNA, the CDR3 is TGTGCCAGCAGCTTAGGGGGGGGACATCCACGGCGAAAACTGTTTTTT. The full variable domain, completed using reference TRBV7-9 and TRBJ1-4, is DTGVSQNPRHKITKRGQNVTFRCDPISEHNRLYWYRQTLGQGPEFLTYFQNEAQLEKSRLLSDRFSAERPKGSFSTLEIQRTEQGDSAMYLCASSLGGGHPRRKLFFGSGTQLSVL.

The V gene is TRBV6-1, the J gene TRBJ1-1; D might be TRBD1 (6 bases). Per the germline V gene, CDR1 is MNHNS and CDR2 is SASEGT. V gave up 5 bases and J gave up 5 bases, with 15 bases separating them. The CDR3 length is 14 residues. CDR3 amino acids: CASSHRDVGTEAFF. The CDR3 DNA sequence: TGTGCCAGCAGTCACAGGGACGTAGGTACTGAAGCTTTCTTT.